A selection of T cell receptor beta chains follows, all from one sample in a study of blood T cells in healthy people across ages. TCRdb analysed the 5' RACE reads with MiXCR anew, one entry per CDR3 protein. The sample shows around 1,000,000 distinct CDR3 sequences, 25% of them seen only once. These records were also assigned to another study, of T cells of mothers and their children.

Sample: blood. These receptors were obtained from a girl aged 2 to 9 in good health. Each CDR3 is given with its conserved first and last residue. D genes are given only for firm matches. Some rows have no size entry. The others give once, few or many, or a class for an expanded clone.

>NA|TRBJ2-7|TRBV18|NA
CASSPLDSSYYEQYF
TGTGCCAGCTCACCCTTGGACAGCTCGTACTACGAGCAGTACTTC
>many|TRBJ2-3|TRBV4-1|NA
CASSQDGGSTDTQYF
TGCGCCAGCAGCCAAGACGGCGGGAGCACAGATACGCAGTATTTT
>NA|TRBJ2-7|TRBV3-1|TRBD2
CASSQTMGLDNYEQYF
TGTGCCAGCAGCCAAACGATGGGACTAGATAACTACGAGCAGTACTTC
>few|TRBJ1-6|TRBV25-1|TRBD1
CASSEGQGVTLHF
TGTGCCAGCAGTGAAGGACAGGGAGTCACCCTCCACTTT
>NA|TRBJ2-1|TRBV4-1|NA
CASSQVIDSSYNEQFF
TGCGCCAGCAGCCAAGTAATCGATAGCTCCTACAATGAGCAGTTCTTC
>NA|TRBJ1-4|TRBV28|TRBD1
CASSPRQGVFEKLFF
TGTGCCAGCAGCCCTCGACAGGGAGTCTTCGAAAAACTGTTTTTT
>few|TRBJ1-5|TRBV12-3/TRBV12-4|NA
CASSLGGLLWNQPQHF
TGTGCCAGCAGTTTAGGGGGGTTACTTTGGAATCAGCCTCAGCATTTT
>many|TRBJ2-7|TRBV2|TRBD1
CASRSGQSYEQYF
TGTGCCAGCAGATCGGGACAGAGCTACGAGCAGTACTTC
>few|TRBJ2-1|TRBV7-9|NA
CAIPLGNEQFF
TGTGCCATCCCACTAGGCAATGAGCAGTTCTTC
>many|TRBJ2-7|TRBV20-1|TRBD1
CSAGTGKPGEQYF
TGCAGTGCTGGGACAGGGAAACCGGGCGAGCAGTACTTC
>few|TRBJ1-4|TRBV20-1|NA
CSASTNSNEKLFF
TGCAGTGCTAGCACTAACTCTAATGAAAAACTGTTTTTT
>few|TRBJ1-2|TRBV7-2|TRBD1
CASSPPGTGGNYGYTF
TGTGCCAGCAGCCCGCCGGGGACAGGGGGGAACTATGGCTACACCTTC
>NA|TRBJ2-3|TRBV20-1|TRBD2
CSARDSSGGADTQYF
TGCAGTGCTAGGGATTCTAGCGGGGGGGCAGATACGCAGTATTTT
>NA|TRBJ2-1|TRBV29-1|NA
CSVPLPSEEQFF
TGCAGCGTTCCGTTGCCCAGTGAGGAGCAGTTCTTC
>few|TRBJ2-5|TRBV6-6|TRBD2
CASRTSGRETQYF
TGTGCCAGCAGGACTAGCGGTAGAGAGACCCAGTACTTC
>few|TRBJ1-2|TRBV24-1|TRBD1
CATSDRTNYGYTF
TGTGCCACATCGGACAGGACTAACTATGGCTACACCTTC
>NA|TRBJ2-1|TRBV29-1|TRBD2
CSASGTSGGASYNEQFF
TGCAGCGCCTCCGGGACTAGCGGGGGGGCGTCCTACAATGAGCAGTTCTTC
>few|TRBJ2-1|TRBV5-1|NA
CASSLKLDTYNEQFF
TGCGCCAGCAGCTTGAAGCTGGACACGTACAATGAGCAGTTCTTC
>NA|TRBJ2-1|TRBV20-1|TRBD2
CSARVARLAGGRSYNEQFF
TGCAGTGCTAGAGTGGCGCGGCTAGCGGGAGGGAGGTCCTACAATGAGCAGTTCTTC
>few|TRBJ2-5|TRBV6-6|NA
CASTDLQGVMETQYF
TGTGCCAGCACCGACTTACAGGGTGTAATGGAGACCCAGTACTTC
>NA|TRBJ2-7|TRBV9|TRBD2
CASSVAPSLAVYEQYF
TGTGCCAGCAGCGTAGCTCCGTCCCTAGCGGTATACGAGCAGTACTTC
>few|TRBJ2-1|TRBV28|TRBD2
CASSRRGLAGSRSYNEQFF
TGTGCCAGCAGTCGACGGGGACTAGCGGGATCCCGGTCGTACAATGAGCAGTTCTTC
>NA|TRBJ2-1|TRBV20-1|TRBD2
CSARSTSGPNEQFF
TGCAGTGCTAGGTCAACTAGCGGGCCCAATGAGCAGTTCTTC
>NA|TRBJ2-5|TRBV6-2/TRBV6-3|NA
CASESVDGAETQYF
TGTGCCAGCGAGTCGGTCGATGGGGCAGAGACCCAGTACTTC
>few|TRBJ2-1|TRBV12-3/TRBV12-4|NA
CASSSRASSDEQFF
TGTGCCAGCAGTTCACGGGCTAGCAGCGATGAGCAGTTCTTC
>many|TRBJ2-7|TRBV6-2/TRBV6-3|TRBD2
CASSLTSGPYEQYF
TGTGCCAGCAGTTTGACTAGCGGTCCCTACGAGCAGTACTTC
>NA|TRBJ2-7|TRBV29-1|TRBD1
CSVIHLRTGTSYEQYF
TGCAGCGTTATCCACCTCCGGACAGGGACTTCCTACGAGCAGTACTTC
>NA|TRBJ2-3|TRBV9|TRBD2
CPSSHSTGGPRTDTQYF
TGTCCCAGCAGCCATTCAACGGGGGGGCCGAGAACAGATACGCAGTATTTT
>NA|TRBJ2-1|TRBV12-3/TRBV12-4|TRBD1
CASSTPGTGSSYEQFF
TGTGCCAGCAGTACCCCCGGGACAGGGTCGTCATACGAGCAGTTCTTC
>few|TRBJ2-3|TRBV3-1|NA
CASSQEVGGGTDTQYF
TGTGCCAGCAGCCAAGAGGTAGGCGGGGGCACAGATACGCAGTATTTT
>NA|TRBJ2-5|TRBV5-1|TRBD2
CASSFSGTLQETQYF
TGCGCCAGCAGCTTTAGCGGGACTCTCCAAGAGACCCAGTACTTC
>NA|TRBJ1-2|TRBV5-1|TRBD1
CASSWGQGADYTF
TGCGCCAGCAGCTGGGGACAGGGGGCTGACTACACCTTC
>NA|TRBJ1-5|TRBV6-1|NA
CASSRWDAAYSNQPQHF
TGTGCCAGCAGTCGTTGGGACGCGGCTTATAGCAATCAGCCCCAGCATTTT
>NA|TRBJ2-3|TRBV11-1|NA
CASSRGHFRADTQYF
TGTGCCAGCAGCCGCGGACACTTTCGGGCAGATACGCAGTATTTT
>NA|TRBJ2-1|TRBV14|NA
CASSHEGPAVYNEQFF
TGTGCCAGCAGCCATGAGGGACCAGCGGTATACAATGAGCAGTTCTTC